This note documents a single TCR beta chain sequence. TCRdb's copy holds only in-frame clones and misses some; the assay was immunoSEQ multiplex PCR. This sample yields about 130,000 clones, of which roughly 92% are seen a single time; 0.58% belongs to the top ten. This sample is part of a study of control samples from healthy donors and cancer patients. Germline values: CDR1 SGHNT, CDR2 YYREEE (reference sequence). This CDR3 region has 14 residues. V shed 6 bases and J shed 5 bases, with 17 bases lying between them. The receptor was derived from a man older than 75 with head and neck cancer. The sample was PBMCs. The chain recombines TRBV5-4 with TRBJ1-2; tentative D call: TRBD1 (5 bases). The CDR3 protein is CASTGRDGPYGYTF. The CDR3 DNA follows: TGTGCCAGCACCGGCCGGGACGGCCCTTATGGCTACACCTTC. Combining the CDR3 with reference TRBV5-4 and TRBJ1-2 gives the whole variable domain ETGVTQSPTHLIKTRGQQVTLRCSSQSGHNTVSWYQQALGQGPQFIFQYYREEENGRGNFPPRFSGLQFPNYSSELNVNALELDDSALYLCASTGRDGPYGYTFGSGTRLTVV.